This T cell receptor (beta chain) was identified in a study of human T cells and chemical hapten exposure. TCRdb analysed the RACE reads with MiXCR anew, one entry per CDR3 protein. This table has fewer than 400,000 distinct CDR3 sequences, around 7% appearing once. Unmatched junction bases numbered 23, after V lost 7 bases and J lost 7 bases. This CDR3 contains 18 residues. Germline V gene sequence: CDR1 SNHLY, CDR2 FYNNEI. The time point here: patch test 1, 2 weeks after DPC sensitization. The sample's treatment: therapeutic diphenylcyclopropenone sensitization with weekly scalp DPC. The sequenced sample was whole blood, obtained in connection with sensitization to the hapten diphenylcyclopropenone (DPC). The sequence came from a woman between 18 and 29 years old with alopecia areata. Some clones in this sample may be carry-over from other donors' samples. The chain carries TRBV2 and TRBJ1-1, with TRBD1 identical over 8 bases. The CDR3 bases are TGTGCCAGCAATCCCCCATTCTCTGTCCGAACAGGGGGTGTTGAAGCTTTCTTT. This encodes CASNPPFSVRTGGVEAFF.